The 25 T cell receptor beta chains given below trace back to one sample, sequenced in a study of T-cell memory formation after mild COVID-19. In TCRdb, the 5' RACE reads were re-called with MiXCR into one record per CDR3 protein. The sample carries fewer than 350,000 distinct CDR3 sequences, roughly an eighth recorded once. What was sequenced was PBMCs or a T cell subset sorted from them (not recorded which). These receptors all stem from a young man who had mild COVID-19 (a few samples of this study predate the infection). Cell type and time point are not known.

This clonotype has more than one count but fewer than ten. The chain links TRBV7-2 to TRBJ1-2, with D tentatively TRBD1 (6 bases). Trimming left V 4 bases short and J 8 bases short, with 17 bases between. The germline V gene encodes CDR1 SGHTA and CDR2 FQGNSA. The CDR3 is 14 amino acids. CDR3 nucleotides: TGTGCCAGCAGCTCAGATCGCCAGGGGCAGGGCTACACCTTC. Encoded protein: CASSSDRQGQGYTF. Using reference TRBV7-2 and TRBJ1-2 for the parts outside the CDR3, the full variable domain is GAGVSQSPSNKVTEKGKDVELRCDPISGHTALYWYRQSLGQGLEFLIYFQGNSAPDKSGLPSDRFSAERTGGSVSTLTIQRTQQEDSAVYLCASSSDRQGQGYTFGSGTRLTVV.

On this clonotype itself: A much larger clone differs from this one at a single base, so this may be a read error. The CDR3 does not close with the conserved phenylalanine or tryptophan, likely indicating a read error. The V call is TRBV11-2, the J call TRBJ1-1; D not certain. Per germline, CDR1 SGHAT and CDR2 FQNNGV. The V end lost 3 bases, the J end lost 0 bases, and 8 bases lay between the germline ends. The CDR3 runs to 14 residues. The CDR3 region has the DNA TGTGCCAGCAGCTTTAGCAGCTTGAACACTGAAGCTTTCTAT. This codes for CASSFSSLNTEAFY.

This clonotype was seen more than once but under ten times. This sequence joins TRBV24-1 and TRBJ2-5, with TRBD1 identical over 8 bases. The CDR3 has 14 residues. Trimming at V came to 8 bases and at J to 2 bases, leaving 6 bases not matched to a gene. Germline lookup yields CDR1 KGHDR and CDR2 SFDVKD. The CDR3 spells CATTSGQGQETQYF. The CDR3 coding sequence is TGTGCCACCACCTCCGGACAGGGACAAGAGACCCAGTACTTC.

A few counts support this clonotype. The chain links TRBV7-2 to TRBJ2-5, with a possible D match to TRBD2 (6 bases). This CDR3 contains 15 residues. Germline V gene data show CDR1 as SGHTA and CDR2 as FQGNSA. Trimming shortened V by 5 bases and J by 3 bases, and 16 bases separated the two germline ends. CDR3 nucleotide sequence: TGTGCCAGCAGCCGGCGTGGGGTAGCGGAAGAGACCCAGTACTTC. It specifies CASSRRGVAEETQYF. Complete variable domain (other parts from reference TRBV7-2 and TRBJ2-5): GAGVSQSPSNKVTEKGKDVELRCDPISGHTALYWYRQSLGQGLEFLIYFQGNSAPDKSGLPSDRFSAERTGGSVSTLTIQRTQQEDSAVYLCASSRRGVAEETQYFGPGTRLLVL.

This clonotype was recorded many times. The V call is TRBV7-2, the J call TRBJ2-3; the match to TRBD2 covers 7 bases. The germline V gene has CDR1 SGHTA and CDR2 FQGNSA. V shed 5 bases and J 5 bases; nucleotides not matched to a gene: 10. This CDR3 is 15 amino acids long. The CDR3 DNA follows: TGTGCCAGCAGCCCCCAGACTAGCTGGGTAGATACGCAGTATTTT. Translation gives CASSPQTSWVDTQYF.

V is TRBV20-1 and J is TRBJ2-7; TRBD2 is a possible D gene (5 bases). There are 13 residues in the CDR3. Per the germline V gene, CDR1 is DFQATT and CDR2 is SNEGSKA (reference sequence). V was trimmed by 4 bases and J by 0 bases, leaving 10 bases between them. This CDR3 is CSAIQRTSYEQYF. In nucleotides, the CDR3 is TGCAGTGCTATTCAGCGGACCTCCTACGAGCAGTACTTC.

There are a few counts of this clonotype. The rearrangement uses TRBV6-5 and TRBJ1-4, with D unresolved. From germline, CDR1 is MNHEY and CDR2 SVGAGI. The CDR3 spans 15 residues. V was clipped by 3 bases and J by 7 bases, with 15 bases between them. This chain's CDR3 is CASSYSGESREKLFF. In DNA, the CDR3 is TGTGCCAGCAGTTATAGTGGGGAGAGTCGTGAAAAACTGTTTTTT.

The table lists this clonotype with a few counts. The chain employs TRBV27 and TRBJ2-6, with a possible D match to TRBD1 (5 bases). Germline CDR1 and CDR2: MNHEY and SMNVEV (reference sequence). This CDR3 spans 17 amino acids. V lost 3 bases and J 2 bases, leaving 14 bases between the germline ends. CDR3 DNA sequence: TGTGCCAGCAGTTTGGGCAGGGTAGGCGCTGGGGCCAACGTCCTGACTTTC. Translation gives CASSLGRVGAGANVLTF.

The chain joins TRBV7-9 to TRBJ2-1; no reliable D call. The germline CDR1 and CDR2 sequences are SEHNR and FQNEAQ (reference sequence). The ends were cut back, 7 bases at V and 8 bases at J, with 12 bases in the middle. The CDR3 loop spans 12 amino acids. The CDR3 region is CASTPLLDEQFF. The CDR3 nucleotides read TGTGCCAGCACCCCTCTACTCGATGAGCAGTTCTTC.

The V gene is TRBV7-3, the J gene TRBJ1-1; the D is unclear. V was shortened by 3 bases and J by 4 bases, with 9 bases between the two germline ends. Looked up from germline, CDR1 is SGHTA and CDR2 is FQGTGA. The CDR3 totals 13 residues. This CDR3 is CASSFSAFTEAFF. As DNA, the CDR3 is TGTGCCAGCAGCTTCTCGGCCTTCACTGAAGCTTTCTTT.

This clonotype was seen a few times. V is TRBV12-3 or TRBV12-4 and J is TRBJ1-4; no definite D call. There are 13 residues in the CDR3. V dropped 5 bases and J dropped 12 bases, with 16 bases sitting between them. The CDR3 DNA reads as TGTGCCAGCAGTGCCAACTCTGGGGAGGAACTGTTTTTT. Protein product: CASSANSGEELFF.

Note on this clonotype: The final CDR3 position lacks the conserved phenylalanine or tryptophan, pointing to a likely read error. It is unclear where the CDR3 begins or ends on the DNA, so no DNA is shown, and the CDR3 is as TCRdb lists it. This sequence joins TRBV28 and TRBJ2-3; the table's D call of TRBD1 was not tested on the DNA. Germline values: CDR1 MDHEN, CDR2 SYDVKM. The CDR3 contains 12 residues when both ends are counted. CDR3 amino acids: CASSSGDDGKLV.

This clonotype was seen only a few times. The chain combines TRBV28 with TRBJ2-7; 11 bases map to TRBD1. Trimming took 3 bases from V and 2 from J; bases not matched to a gene: 9. CDR3 length: 17 amino acids. Germline V gene data show CDR1 as MDHEN and CDR2 as SYDVKM. The CDR3 sequence: CASSFSLDRGRPYEQYV. As DNA, the CDR3 is TGTGCCAGCAGTTTCTCCCTGGACAGGGGGCGACCCTACGAGCAGTACGTC.

In its sample, this clonotype was seen many times. The V and J genes are TRBV28 and TRBJ2-7; D uncertain. The length of the CDR3 is 13 residues. V was cut by 5 bases and J by 8 bases, with 16 bases left in between. Germline CDR1 MDHEN, CDR2 SYDVKM. This chain's CDR3 is CASSLSGAPQQYV. The DNA for the CDR3 is TGTGCCAGCAGTCTATCAGGTGCCCCTCAGCAGTACGTC.

This sequence joins TRBV6-2 or TRBV6-3 and TRBJ2-3; 12 positions agree with TRBD2. V shed 5 bases, J shed 8 bases, and the junction held 11 bases outside the gene matches. The CDR3 is made up of 16 amino acids. Germline-derived CDR1 and CDR2 are MNHEY and SVGEGT. The CDR3 DNA is TGTGCCAGCAGTCCCACTGGACTAGCGGGGCTAGGTACGCAGTATTTT. The encoded protein is CASSPTGLAGLGTQYF.

The chain employs TRBV24-1 and TRBJ2-5, with D perhaps TRBD1 or TRBD2 (5 bases each). The CDR3 spans 14 residues. V dropped 2 bases and J dropped 7 bases, with 13 bases sitting between them. The germline V gene encodes CDR1 KGHDR and CDR2 SFDVKD. For the CDR3, the DNA is TGTGCCACCAGTGATTCGCTGGGACGAGGGACCCAGTACTTC. Amino acids: CATSDSLGRGTQYF.

As regards this clonotype: At one end, the junction sequence differs from germline, possibly due to a read error. The chain is built from TRBV7-9 and TRBJ1-2; the match to TRBD1 covers 8 bases. This CDR3 has 12 residues. Germline CDR1 is SEHNR and CDR2 is FQNEAQ (reference sequence). The CDR3 spells CASSARDRTGAF. CDR3 DNA: TGTGCCAGCAGCGCCCGGGACAGGACGGGAGCCTTC.

This clonotype was detected only a few times. V is TRBV4-1 and J is TRBJ2-3; D not certain. V gave up 4 bases and J gave up 1 base, with 12 bases separating them. The CDR3 has 15 amino acids. Per the germline V gene, CDR1 is MGHRA and CDR2 is YSYEKL. The CDR3 is CASSPPSPRTDTQYF. CDR3 coding DNA: TGCGCCAGCAGCCCCCCATCGCCGCGCACAGATACGCAGTATTTT.

This clonotype was seen only a few times. The chain has TRBV13 and TRBJ1-6; a weak D match, TRBD1 (5 bases). The germline V gene has CDR1 PRHDT and CDR2 FYEKMQ (reference sequence). The CDR3 has 14 residues. V was clipped by 6 bases and J by 8 bases, with 14 bases between them. As DNA, the CDR3 is TGTGCCAGCAGGGCGTACAGGAATTATTCACCCCTCCACTTT. Amino acid sequence: CASRAYRNYSPLHF. The variable domain in full, completed from reference TRBV13 and TRBJ1-6, reads AAGVIQSPRHLIKEKRETATLKCYPIPRHDTVYWYQQGPGQDPQFLISFYEKMQSDKGSIPDRFSAQQFSDYHSELNMSSLELGDSALYFCASRAYRNYSPLHFGNGTRLTVT.

There are a few counts of this clonotype. The chain couples TRBV5-1 to TRBJ2-5; D unclear. This CDR3 is 13 amino acids long. Trimming removed 5 bases from V and 2 bases from J, with 10 bases in between. CDR1 and CDR2 from the germline V gene are SGHRS and YFSETQ. The CDR3 region is CASSRQTQETQYF. In nucleotides, the CDR3 is TGCGCCAGCAGTCGGCAAACGCAAGAGACCCAGTACTTC. The variable domain in full, with the rest retrieved from reference TRBV5-1 and TRBJ2-5, is KAGVTQTPRYLIKTRGQQVTLSCSPISGHRSVSWYQQTPGQGLQFLFEYFSETQRNKGNFPGRFSGRQFSNSRSEMNVSTLELGDSALYLCASSRQTQETQYFGPGTRLLVL.

This clonotype occurred a few times. The rearrangement links TRBV6-1 to TRBJ1-5; 10 positions match TRBD1. Germline values: CDR1 MNHNS, CDR2 SASEGT. The CDR3 has 15 amino acids. J gave up 3 bases and V 6 bases, and 5 bases lay outside the gene matches. For the CDR3, the DNA is TGTGCCAGCAGGGCGGACAGGGGGGACAATCAGCCCCAGCATTTT. This sequence encodes CASRADRGDNQPQHF.

The chain carries TRBV7-9 and TRBJ2-1; D remains ambiguous. CDR1 and CDR2 (germline): SEHNR, FQNEAQ (reference sequence). CDR3 length: 14 residues. V lost 4 bases, J lost 2 bases, and 9 bases lay in between. The CDR3 is CASSSLGTYNEQFF. The CDR3 region has the DNA TGTGCCAGCAGCTCTCTAGGGACCTACAATGAGCAGTTCTTC.

This clonotype has at least ten counts. This chain connects TRBV25-1 to TRBJ2-7; TRBD1 matches 9 bases. Trimming removed 7 bases from V and 2 bases from J; junction bases left unmatched: 15. The germline gives CDR1 MGHDK, CDR2 SYGVNS. This CDR3 has 17 residues. This CDR3 reads CASNGGGQGRTTYEQYF. CDR3 nucleotides: TGTGCCAGCAATGGGGGAGGACAGGGGCGGACGACCTACGAGCAGTACTTC.

The chain is built from TRBV4-2 and TRBJ1-5; weak D call: TRBD1 (6 bases). Trimming took off 1 base at V and 7 bases at J, with 17 bases between the two ends. Germline loops: CDR1 LGHNA, CDR2 YNFKEQ. The CDR3 has 16 residues. CDR3 in amino acids: CASSQVGRGEVQPQHF. The CDR3 DNA is TGTGCCAGCAGCCAAGTAGGAAGGGGGGAGGTACAGCCCCAGCATTTT.

This chain uses TRBV25-1 with TRBJ2-7; D gene uncertain. V was cut by 7 bases and J by 1 base, with 8 bases left in between. CDR1 MGHDK and CDR2 SYGVNS come from the germline V gene. The CDR3 consists of 12 residues. The CDR3 coding sequence is TGTGCCAGCACATCCTCATCCTACGAGCAGTACTTC. This gives the protein CASTSSSYEQYF.